These T cell receptor beta chains were read from a single sample in a study of cytomegalovirus exposure and HLA in healthy donors. The protocol was immunoSEQ multiplex PCR, while the TCRdb copy is restricted to in-frame clones and leaves out a portion. The table lists 65,000 to 90,000 clones, nearly 80% of them singletons, with approximately 8.9% in the top ten. The sequenced sample was PBMCs. Receptor source: a woman between 40 and 50 years old in good health and CMV-seropositive. Both conserved end residues are part of each CDR3. Each record gives: D gene, V gene, J gene, clone size, CDR3 DNA, CDR3 protein. The D gene is left open where the match is weak. A row's size may be missing; if present it is once, few, many or a size class.

D gene: TRBD2; V gene: TRBV7-3; J gene: TRBJ2-7; clone size: once; CDR3 DNA: TGTGCCAGCAGCTTACGTGGAGGGGAGGGCGAGCAGTACTTC; CDR3 protein: CASSLRGGEGEQYF
D gene: TRBD1; V gene: TRBV28; J gene: TRBJ1-6; clone size: NA; CDR3 DNA: TGTGCCAGCAGACAGGGGGGTGATTATTCACCCCTCCACTTT; CDR3 protein: CASRQGGDYSPLHF
D gene: NA; V gene: TRBV28; J gene: TRBJ2-7; clone size: NA; CDR3 DNA: TGTGCCAGCAGTTCCCTAGAAACCTCCTACGAGCAGTACTTC; CDR3 protein: CASSSLETSYEQYF
D gene: NA; V gene: TRBV28; J gene: TRBJ1-2; clone size: NA; CDR3 DNA: TGTGCCAGCAGCGATGCTGGGTGGGTGGGAGTTAACTATGGCTACACCTTC; CDR3 protein: CASSDAGWVGVNYGYTF
D gene: TRBD1; V gene: TRBV9; J gene: TRBJ2-5; clone size: NA; CDR3 DNA: TGTGCCAGCAGCGTAGAGGGACAGGGGCAGACCCAGTACTTC; CDR3 protein: CASSVEGQGQTQYF
D gene: TRBD1; V gene: TRBV5-1; J gene: TRBJ2-7; clone size: once; CDR3 DNA: TGCGCCAGCAGCCCCGGGACAGGGGTTTTGTTCGAGCAGTACTTC; CDR3 protein: CASSPGTGVLFEQYF
D gene: NA; V gene: TRBV5-8; J gene: TRBJ2-7; clone size: NA; CDR3 DNA: TGTGCCAGCAGCCGACAGGTTAGGTACGAGCAGTACTTC; CDR3 protein: CASSRQVRYEQYF
D gene: TRBD2; V gene: TRBV2; J gene: TRBJ2-3; clone size: NA; CDR3 DNA: TGTGCCAGCAGTGACGAAAAACTAGCGGGGGGCACAGATACGCAGTATTTT; CDR3 protein: CASSDEKLAGGTDTQYF
D gene: NA; V gene: TRBV6-5; J gene: TRBJ1-4; clone size: NA; CDR3 DNA: TGTGCCAGCAGTTTGGGAGGCGGGGAAAAACTGTTTTTT; CDR3 protein: CASSLGGGEKLFF
D gene: TRBD2; V gene: TRBV11-3; J gene: TRBJ2-3; clone size: NA; CDR3 DNA: TGTGCCAGCAGCTTAGGGGTAGCGGGGGGGCCGTCAGATACGCAGTATTTT; CDR3 protein: CASSLGVAGGPSDTQYF
D gene: TRBD1; V gene: TRBV19; J gene: TRBJ1-5; clone size: NA; CDR3 DNA: TGTGCCAGTAGCATTCCCGGGACAGGGGGCAATCAGCCCCAGCATTTT; CDR3 protein: CASSIPGTGGNQPQHF
D gene: NA; V gene: TRBV4-1; J gene: TRBJ2-3; clone size: NA; CDR3 DNA: TGCGCCAGCAGCCAAGCCGGGACTTATCGTACAGATACGCAGTATTTT; CDR3 protein: CASSQAGTYRTDTQYF
D gene: TRBD1; V gene: TRBV27; J gene: TRBJ2-5; clone size: NA; CDR3 DNA: TGTGCCAGCAGTCCCCCAGCCCTCGGGACAGGTCGACCCCCTTCCCAAGAGACCCAGTACTTC; CDR3 protein: CASSPPALGTGRPPSQETQYF
D gene: TRBD1; V gene: TRBV7-2; J gene: TRBJ2-5; clone size: NA; CDR3 DNA: TGTGCCAGCACCTTCAGGGACAGGGTAGAGACCCAGTACTTC; CDR3 protein: CASTFRDRVETQYF
D gene: TRBD2; V gene: TRBV11-3; J gene: TRBJ2-1; clone size: once; CDR3 DNA: TGTGCCAGCAGCTTAGACGGGGGGGACAATGAGCAGTTCTTC; CDR3 protein: CASSLDGGDNEQFF
D gene: TRBD1; V gene: TRBV6-5; J gene: TRBJ2-1; clone size: NA; CDR3 DNA: TGTGCCAGCAGAGGAGAGGGGGCGGGCTACAATGAGCAGTTCTTC; CDR3 protein: CASRGEGAGYNEQFF
D gene: NA; V gene: TRBV18; J gene: TRBJ1-1; clone size: NA; CDR3 DNA: TGTGCCAGCTCCCCGGATGCCCCGCGGGAAGCTTTCTTT; CDR3 protein: CASSPDAPREAFF
D gene: TRBD1; V gene: TRBV30; J gene: TRBJ1-5; clone size: NA; CDR3 DNA: TGTGCCTGGAGTCTTCTGACAGGGCCGAATCAGCCCCAGCATTTT; CDR3 protein: CAWSLLTGPNQPQHF
D gene: TRBD1; V gene: TRBV7-9; J gene: TRBJ1-2; clone size: NA; CDR3 DNA: TGTGCCAGCAGCTTGGCGGACAGGGATAACTATGGCTACACCTTC; CDR3 protein: CASSLADRDNYGYTF
D gene: NA; V gene: TRBV7-8; J gene: TRBJ2-1; clone size: few; CDR3 DNA: TGTGCCAGCAGCTTAGAGCGACACAATGAGCAGTTCTTC; CDR3 protein: CASSLERHNEQFF
D gene: NA; V gene: TRBV30; J gene: TRBJ1-3; clone size: NA; CDR3 DNA: TGTGCCTGGAGTGGAGGTACTGGAAACACCATATATTTT; CDR3 protein: CAWSGGTGNTIYF
D gene: TRBD2; V gene: TRBV2; J gene: TRBJ2-3; clone size: NA; CDR3 DNA: TGTGCCAGCAGGGCTAGACTAGCGGGGGGTACAGATACGCAGTATTTT; CDR3 protein: CASRARLAGGTDTQYF
D gene: TRBD1; V gene: TRBV18; J gene: TRBJ1-4; clone size: once; CDR3 DNA: TGTGCCAGCTCACCTGGAACCGGGACAGGGAATGAAAAACTGTTTTTT; CDR3 protein: CASSPGTGTGNEKLFF
D gene: NA; V gene: TRBV28; J gene: TRBJ2-7; clone size: few; CDR3 DNA: TGTGCCAGCCGGGGCAGGGGATTTTACGAGCAGTACTTC; CDR3 protein: CASRGRGFYEQYF
D gene: TRBD2; V gene: TRBV7-2; J gene: TRBJ2-7; clone size: NA; CDR3 DNA: TGTGCCAGCAGCTTAGACGCGGGGGGGCTTTACGAGCAGTACTTC; CDR3 protein: CASSLDAGGLYEQYF
D gene: NA; V gene: TRBV12-1; J gene: TRBJ1-1; clone size: NA; CDR3 DNA: TGTGCCAGCAGCCTCGGGGATGTGAACACTGAAGCTTTCTTT; CDR3 protein: CASSLGDVNTEAFF
D gene: TRBD2; V gene: TRBV5-6; J gene: TRBJ2-5; clone size: once; CDR3 DNA: TGTGCCAGCAGCTTGGCGGGGACTAGCGGGGGGGAACAGACCCAGTACTTC; CDR3 protein: CASSLAGTSGGEQTQYF
D gene: NA; V gene: TRBV7-9; J gene: TRBJ2-7; clone size: once; CDR3 DNA: TGTTCCAGCAGCTTTTTTAACGAGCAGTACTTC; CDR3 protein: CSSSFFNEQYF
D gene: TRBD2; V gene: TRBV18; J gene: TRBJ2-1; clone size: NA; CDR3 DNA: TGTGCCAGCTCCGCTAGCGGGGGGGCGCTCAATGAGCAGTTCTTC; CDR3 protein: CASSASGGALNEQFF
D gene: NA; V gene: TRBV9; J gene: TRBJ2-7; clone size: few; CDR3 DNA: TGTGCCAGCAGCGTAGGTCAGAACGAGCAGTACTTC; CDR3 protein: CASSVGQNEQYF
D gene: TRBD2; V gene: TRBV6-5; J gene: TRBJ2-3; clone size: NA; CDR3 DNA: TGTGCCAGCAGTTTAGGACTAGTTTCAGATACGCAGTATTTT; CDR3 protein: CASSLGLVSDTQYF
D gene: NA; V gene: TRBV5-1; J gene: TRBJ1-3; clone size: NA; CDR3 DNA: TGCGCCAGCAGCCTCTCTCTCTCTGGAAACACCATATATTTT; CDR3 protein: CASSLSLSGNTIYF
D gene: TRBD1; V gene: TRBV5-1; J gene: TRBJ1-4; clone size: NA; CDR3 DNA: TGCGCCAGCAGCCCGGGACAGATTCATGAAAAACTGTTTTTT; CDR3 protein: CASSPGQIHEKLFF